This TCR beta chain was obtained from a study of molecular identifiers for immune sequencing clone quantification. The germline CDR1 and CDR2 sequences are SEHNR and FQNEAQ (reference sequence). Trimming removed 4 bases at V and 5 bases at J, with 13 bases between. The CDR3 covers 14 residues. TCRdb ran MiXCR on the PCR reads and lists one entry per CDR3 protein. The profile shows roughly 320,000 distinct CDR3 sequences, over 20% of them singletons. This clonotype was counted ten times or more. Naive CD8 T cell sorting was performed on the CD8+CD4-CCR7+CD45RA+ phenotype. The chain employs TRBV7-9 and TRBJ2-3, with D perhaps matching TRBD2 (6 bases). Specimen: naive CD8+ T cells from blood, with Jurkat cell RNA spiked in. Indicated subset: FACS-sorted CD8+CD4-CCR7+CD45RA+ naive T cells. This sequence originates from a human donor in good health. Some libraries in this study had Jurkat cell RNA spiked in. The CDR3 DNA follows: TGTGCCAGCAGCTCCAGACTAGAGATAGATACGCAGTATTTT. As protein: CASSSRLEIDTQYF.